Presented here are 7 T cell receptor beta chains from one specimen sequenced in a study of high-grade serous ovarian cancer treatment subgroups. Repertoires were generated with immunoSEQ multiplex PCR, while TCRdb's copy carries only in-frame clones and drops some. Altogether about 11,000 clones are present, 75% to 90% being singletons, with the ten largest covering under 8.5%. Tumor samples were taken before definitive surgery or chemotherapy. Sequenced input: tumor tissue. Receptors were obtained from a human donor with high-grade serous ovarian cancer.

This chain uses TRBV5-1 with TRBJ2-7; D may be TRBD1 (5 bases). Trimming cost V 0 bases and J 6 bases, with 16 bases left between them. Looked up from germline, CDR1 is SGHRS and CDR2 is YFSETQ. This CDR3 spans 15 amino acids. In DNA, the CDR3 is TGCGCCAGCAGCTTGGTCGTCGGCAGGGAAGGCGAGCAGTACTTC. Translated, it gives CASSLVVGREGEQYF.

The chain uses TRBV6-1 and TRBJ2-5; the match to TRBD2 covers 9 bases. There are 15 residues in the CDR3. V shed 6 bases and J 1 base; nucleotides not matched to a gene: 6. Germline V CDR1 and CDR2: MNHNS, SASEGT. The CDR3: CASRALAGFQETQYF. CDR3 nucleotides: TGTGCCAGCAGGGCACTAGCGGGCTTCCAAGAGACCCAGTACTTC.

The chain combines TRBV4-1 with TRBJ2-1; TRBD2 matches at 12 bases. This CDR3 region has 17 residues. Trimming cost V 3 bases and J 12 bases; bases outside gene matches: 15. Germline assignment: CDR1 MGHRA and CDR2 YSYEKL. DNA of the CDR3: TGCGCCAGCAGCCATTCCACCCCTCTAACTAGCGGGAGGCGGCAGTTCTTC. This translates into CASSHSTPLTSGRRQFF.

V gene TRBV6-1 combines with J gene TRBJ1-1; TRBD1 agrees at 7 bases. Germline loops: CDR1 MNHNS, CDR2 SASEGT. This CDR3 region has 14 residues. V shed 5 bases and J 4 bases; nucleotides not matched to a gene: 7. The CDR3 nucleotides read TGTGCCAGCAGTACCCGGGACAGCGTCACTGAAGCTTTCTTT. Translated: CASSTRDSVTEAFF.

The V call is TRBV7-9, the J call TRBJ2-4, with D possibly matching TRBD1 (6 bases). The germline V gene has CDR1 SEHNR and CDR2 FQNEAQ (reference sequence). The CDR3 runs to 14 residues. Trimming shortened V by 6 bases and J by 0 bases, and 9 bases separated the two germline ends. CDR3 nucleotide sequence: TGTGCCAGCAGTCTACAGGGAGCCAAAAACATTCAGTACTTC. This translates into CASSLQGAKNIQYF.

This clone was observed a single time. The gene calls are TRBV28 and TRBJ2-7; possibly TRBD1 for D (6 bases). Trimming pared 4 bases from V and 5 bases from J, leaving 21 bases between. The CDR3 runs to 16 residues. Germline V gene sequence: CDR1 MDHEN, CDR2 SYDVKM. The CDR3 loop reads CASSSHRNRELDEQYF. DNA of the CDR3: TGTGCCAGCAGTTCCCACCGCAACAGGGAGTTGGACGAGCAGTACTTC.

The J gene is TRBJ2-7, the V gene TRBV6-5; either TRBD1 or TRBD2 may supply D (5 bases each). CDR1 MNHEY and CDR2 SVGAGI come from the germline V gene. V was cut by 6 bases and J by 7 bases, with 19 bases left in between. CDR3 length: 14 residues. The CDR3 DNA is TGTGCCAGCAGCCCCCCCGGACTCTGGGGGGAGCAGTACTTC. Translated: CASSPPGLWGEQYF.